Below, one T cell receptor (beta chain) is given with its context. Its antigen is unknown. Stability required unchanged lesions during the previous 6 months. The data originate from a study of resident and recirculating memory T cells in vitiligo. On the study more broadly: Each patient gave two lesional and two nonlesional epidermal shave biopsies, plus PBMCs. The samples were homogenized without cell sorting before genomic DNA extraction.

This CDR3 contains 16 residues. V was pared by 1 base and J by 7 bases, with 16 bases between. CDR1 LNHDA and CDR2 SQIVND come from the germline V gene (reference sequence). Method: immunoSEQ multiplex PCR; TCRdb's copy keeps in-frame clones and lacks some. This sample has tens of thousands of clones, with about 90% found just once. Study-wide results and caveats: Non-conserved TCRs across sites and patients suggested distinct clones per lesion.

The TCR was taken from a male donor with vitiligo. The rearrangement joins TRBV19 to TRBJ2-2, with a weak D call TRBD2 (8 bases). The sample consisted of blood. The CDR3 is CASSIVAGQFGGELFF. In nucleotides, the CDR3 is TGTGCCAGTAGTATAGTAGCGGGACAGTTCGGCGGGGAGCTGTTTTTT.